This TCR beta chain appears in the sequencing data of a study of beta chain features in type 1 diabetes. Reverse transcribing all isolated RNA meant expressed TCRB transcripts were sequenced. Sequencing was performed with immunoSEQ multiplex PCR; in TCRdb, only in-frame clones are kept and a portion is missing. The table includes roughly 160,000 clones, roughly 7.1% detected once. V lost 1 base, J lost 0 bases, and 10 bases lay in between. Per germline, CDR1 SGHTA and CDR2 FQGNSA. CDR3 length equals 16 residues. Study conclusions and caveats: Significant though moderate, a shortening of TCRB CDR3s appeared in all four CD4+ subsets of Type 1 diabetes patients.

This clone has more than one count but fewer than ten. Antigen unknown. The chain employs TRBV7-2 and TRBJ2-1, with D perhaps TRBD2 (6 bases). Sequenced material: central memory CD4+ T cells from blood. The source of this sequence is a woman aged 35 to 49 with type 1 diabetes. The CDR3 region is CASSLVSGYSYNEQFF. CDR3 DNA sequence: TGTGCCAGCAGCTTAGTTAGCGGCTACTCCTACAATGAGCAGTTCTTC.